The T cell receptor beta chain described here comes from a study of metastatic and nonmetastatic thyroid tumors. Study-wide background: Malignant thyroid and benign thyroid patients provided blood and tumor or nodule tissue whose repertoires were compared.

There are many counts of this clone. As yet, its antigen is unknown. Every patient was untreated before thyroid surgery. Germline V gene lookup returns CDR1 SGHNT and CDR2 YYREEE (reference sequence). The CDR3 is 14 amino acids. J lost 3 bases, V lost 7 bases, and 9 bases had no gene match. Study-wide results and caveats: The study reportedly found significantly higher TCR beta diversity in malignant thyroid tumors than benign nodules, in blood and tumor.

Original processing methods: It was from CDR3 differences across clinicopathological groups that a distant-metastasis classifier for papillary thyroid cancer was built. Using MiXCR, TCRdb reanalyzed the PCR reads. The V and J calls come from TCRdb's annotation, not from the publication. The sample contains roughly 48,000 clones, approximately 20% of which appear only once. This TCR derives from a male donor with papillary thyroid cancer or a benign thyroid nodule (not recorded which). Some clones in this sample may be carry-over from other donors' samples. The material sequenced was blood. This chain links TRBV5-4 with TRBJ1-1; 7 nucleotides line up with TRBD1. The CDR3 sequence: CASGNRGGDTEAFF. The CDR3 DNA reads TGTGCCAGCGGCAACAGGGGTGGGGACACTGAAGCTTTCTTT. The complete variable domain, with remaining parts taken from reference TRBV5-4 and TRBJ1-1, reads ETGVTQSPTHLIKTRGQQVTLRCSSQSGHNTVSWYQQALGQGPQFIFQYYREEENGRGNFPPRFSGLQFPNYSSELNVNALELDDSALYLCASGNRGGDTEAFFGQGTRLTVV.